The following is a T cell receptor (beta chain) sequence with its context. Its antigen remains unknown. Assay version v3.0 of immunoSEQ was used, and it was run at survey level. Each sample aimed for roughly 40,000-50,000 sequenced T-cell genomes. This table comes from immunoSEQ multiplex PCR, and its TCRdb copy is limited to in-frame clones, with some not included. The table includes under 15,000 clones, 82% detected once. The data belong to a study of long-term antiretroviral therapy in people with HIV. The study's findings and limits: Narrower CDR3 length ranges marked HIV repertoires relative to controls.

The sequence derives from a man in his fifties with HIV. Source: unsorted PBMCs, taken around 8 years after starting antiretroviral therapy.

The CDR3 DNA is TGTGCCAGCAGAGTTTTAGCCAAAAACATTCAGTACTTC. Translated, it gives CASRVLAKNIQYF. V is TRBV7-2 and J is TRBJ2-4, with no clear D. The CDR3 is made up of 13 amino acids. The V gene's germline CDR1 is SGHTA and CDR2 FQGNSA. V shed 6 bases and J shed 0 bases, with 6 bases lying between them.